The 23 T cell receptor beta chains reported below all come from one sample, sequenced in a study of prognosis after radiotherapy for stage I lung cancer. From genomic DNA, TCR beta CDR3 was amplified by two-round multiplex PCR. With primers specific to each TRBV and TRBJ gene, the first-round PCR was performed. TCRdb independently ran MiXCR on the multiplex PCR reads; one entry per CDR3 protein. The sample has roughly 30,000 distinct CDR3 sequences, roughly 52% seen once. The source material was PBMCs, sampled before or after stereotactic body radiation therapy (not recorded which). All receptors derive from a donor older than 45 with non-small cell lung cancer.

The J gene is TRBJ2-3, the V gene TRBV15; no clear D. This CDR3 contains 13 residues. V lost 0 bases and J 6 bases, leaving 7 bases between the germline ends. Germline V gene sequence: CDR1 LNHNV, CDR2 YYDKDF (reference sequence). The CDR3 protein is CATSREPRDTQYF. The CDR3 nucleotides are TGTGCCACCAGCAGAGAACCACGCGATACGCAGTATTTT.

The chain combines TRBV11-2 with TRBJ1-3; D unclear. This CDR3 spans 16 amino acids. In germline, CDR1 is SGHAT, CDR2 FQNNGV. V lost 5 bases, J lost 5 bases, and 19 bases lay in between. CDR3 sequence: CASSPPPGWRRNTIYF. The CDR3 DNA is TGTGCCAGCAGCCCCCCCCCGGGGTGGAGGAGAAACACCATATATTTT.

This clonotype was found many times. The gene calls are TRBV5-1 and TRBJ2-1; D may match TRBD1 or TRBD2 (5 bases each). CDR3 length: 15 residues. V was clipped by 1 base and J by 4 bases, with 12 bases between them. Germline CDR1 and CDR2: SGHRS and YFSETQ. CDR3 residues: CASSLTGDPYNEQFF. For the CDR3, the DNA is TGCGCCAGCAGCTTGACCGGGGACCCATACAATGAGCAGTTCTTC. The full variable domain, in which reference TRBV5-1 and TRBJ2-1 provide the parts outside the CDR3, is KAGVTQTPRYLIKTRGQQVTLSCSPISGHRSVSWYQQTPGQGLQFLFEYFSETQRNKGNFPGRFSGRQFSNSRSEMNVSTLELGDSALYLCASSLTGDPYNEQFFGPGTRLTVL.

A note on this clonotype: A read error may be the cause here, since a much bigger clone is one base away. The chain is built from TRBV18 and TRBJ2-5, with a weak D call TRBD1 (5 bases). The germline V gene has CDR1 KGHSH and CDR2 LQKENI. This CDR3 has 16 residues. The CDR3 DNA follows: TGTGCCAGCTCACCACCCAGTTCGTCAGGGCAGGCGACCCAGCACTTC. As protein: CASSPPSSSGQATQHF. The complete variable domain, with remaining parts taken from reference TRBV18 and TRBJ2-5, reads NAGVMQNPRHLVRRRGQEARLRCSPMKGHSHVYWYRQLPEEGLKFMVYLQKENIIDESGMPKERFSAEFPKEGPSILRIQQVVRGDSAAYFCASSPPSSSGQATQHFGPGTRLLVL.

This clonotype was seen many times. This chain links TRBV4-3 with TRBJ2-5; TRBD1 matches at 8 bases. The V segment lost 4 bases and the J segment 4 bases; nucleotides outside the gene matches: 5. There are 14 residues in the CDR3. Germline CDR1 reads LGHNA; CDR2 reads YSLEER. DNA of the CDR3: TGCGCCAGCAGCCTGTCAGGGGGCTCAGAGACCCAGTACTTC. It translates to CASSLSGGSETQYF.

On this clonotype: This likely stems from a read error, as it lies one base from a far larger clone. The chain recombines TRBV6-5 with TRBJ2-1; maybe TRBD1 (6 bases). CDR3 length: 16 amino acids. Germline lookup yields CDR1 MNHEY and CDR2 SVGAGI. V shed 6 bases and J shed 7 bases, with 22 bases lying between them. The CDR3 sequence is CASRGHVQVFKNEQFF. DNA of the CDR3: TGTGCCAGCAGGGGACATGTCCAAGTTTTTAAAAATGAGCAGTTCTTC.

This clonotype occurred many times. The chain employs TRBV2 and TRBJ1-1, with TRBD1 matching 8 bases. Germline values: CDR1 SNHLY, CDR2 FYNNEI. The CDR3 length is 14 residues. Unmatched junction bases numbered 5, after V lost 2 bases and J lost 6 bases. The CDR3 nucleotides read TGTGCCAGCAGTGAACCCGCCAGGGGGCCTGAAGCTTTCTTT. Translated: CASSEPARGPEAFF. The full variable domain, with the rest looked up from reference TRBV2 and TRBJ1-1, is EPEVTQTPSHQVTQMGQEVILRCVPISNHLYFYWYRQILGQKVEFLVSFYNNEISEKSEIFDDQFSVERPDGSNFTLKIRSTKLEDSAMYFCASSEPARGPEAFFGQGTRLTVV.

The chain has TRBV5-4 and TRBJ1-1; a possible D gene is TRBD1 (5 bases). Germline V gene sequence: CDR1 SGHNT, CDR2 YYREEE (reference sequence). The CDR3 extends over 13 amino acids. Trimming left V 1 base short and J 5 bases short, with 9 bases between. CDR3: CASSLLGQTEAFF. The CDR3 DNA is TGTGCCAGCAGCTTGTTGGGGCAGACTGAAGCTTTCTTT.

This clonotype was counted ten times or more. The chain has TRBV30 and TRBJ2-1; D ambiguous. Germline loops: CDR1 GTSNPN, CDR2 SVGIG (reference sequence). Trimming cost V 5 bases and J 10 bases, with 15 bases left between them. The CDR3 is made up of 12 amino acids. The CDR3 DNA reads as TGTGCCTGGGGGCCGGTCCCTAACGAGCAGTTCTTC. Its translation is CAWGPVPNEQFF. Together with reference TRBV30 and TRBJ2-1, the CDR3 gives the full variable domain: SQTIHQWPATLVQPVGSPLSLECTVEGTSNPNLYWYRQAAGRGLQLLFYSVGIGQISSEVPQNLSASRPQDRQFILSSKKLLLSDSGFYLCAWGPVPNEQFFGPGTRLTVL.

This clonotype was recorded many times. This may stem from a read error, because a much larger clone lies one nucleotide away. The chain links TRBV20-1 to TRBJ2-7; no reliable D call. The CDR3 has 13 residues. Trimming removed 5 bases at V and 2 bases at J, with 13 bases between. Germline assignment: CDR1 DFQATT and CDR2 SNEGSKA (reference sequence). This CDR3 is CSALPISPYEQYF. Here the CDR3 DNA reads TGCAGTGCTTTACCTATCAGCCCCTACGAGCAGTACTTC.

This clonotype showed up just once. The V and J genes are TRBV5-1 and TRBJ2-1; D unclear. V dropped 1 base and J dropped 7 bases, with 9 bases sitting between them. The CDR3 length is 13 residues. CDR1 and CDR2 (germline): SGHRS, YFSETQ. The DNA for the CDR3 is TGCGCCAGCAGCTTGACCAGTAGGAATGAGCAGTTCTTC. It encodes CASSLTSRNEQFF. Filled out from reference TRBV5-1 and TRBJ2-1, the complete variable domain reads KAGVTQTPRYLIKTRGQQVTLSCSPISGHRSVSWYQQTPGQGLQFLFEYFSETQRNKGNFPGRFSGRQFSNSRSEMNVSTLELGDSALYLCASSLTSRNEQFFGPGTRLTVL.

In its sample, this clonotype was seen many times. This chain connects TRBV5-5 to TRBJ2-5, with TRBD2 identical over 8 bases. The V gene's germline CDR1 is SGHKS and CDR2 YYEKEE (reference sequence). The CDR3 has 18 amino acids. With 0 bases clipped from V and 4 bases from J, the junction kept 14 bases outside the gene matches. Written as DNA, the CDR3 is TGTGCCAGCAGCTTGGGGCGGGGGGCCCTACAAAGACTAGAGACCCAGTACTTC. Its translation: CASSLGRGALQRLETQYF.

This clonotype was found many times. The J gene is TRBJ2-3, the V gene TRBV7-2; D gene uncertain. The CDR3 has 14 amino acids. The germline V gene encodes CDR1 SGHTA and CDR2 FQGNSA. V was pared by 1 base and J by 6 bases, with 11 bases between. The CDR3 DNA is TGTGCCAGCAGCTTAGTTACCCCTACGGATACGCAGTATTTT. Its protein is CASSLVTPTDTQYF. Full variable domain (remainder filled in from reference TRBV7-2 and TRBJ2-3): GAGVSQSPSNKVTEKGKDVELRCDPISGHTALYWYRQSLGQGLEFLIYFQGNSAPDKSGLPSDRFSAERTGGSVSTLTIQRTQQEDSAVYLCASSLVTPTDTQYFGPGTRLTVL.

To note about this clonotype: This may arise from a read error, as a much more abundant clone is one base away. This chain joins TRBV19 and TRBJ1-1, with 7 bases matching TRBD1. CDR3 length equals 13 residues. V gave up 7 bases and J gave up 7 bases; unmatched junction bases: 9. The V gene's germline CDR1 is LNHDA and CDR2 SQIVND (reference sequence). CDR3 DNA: TGTGCCAGTATCCCCGACAGGGCCGTTGAAGCTTTCTTT. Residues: CASIPDRAVEAFF.

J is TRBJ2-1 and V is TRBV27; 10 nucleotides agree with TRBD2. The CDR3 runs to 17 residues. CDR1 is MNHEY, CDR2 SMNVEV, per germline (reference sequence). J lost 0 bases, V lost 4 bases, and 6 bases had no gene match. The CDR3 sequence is CASSSTSSGSSYNEQFF. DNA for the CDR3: TGTGCCAGCAGTTCCACATCTAGCGGGAGCTCCTACAATGAGCAGTTCTTC.

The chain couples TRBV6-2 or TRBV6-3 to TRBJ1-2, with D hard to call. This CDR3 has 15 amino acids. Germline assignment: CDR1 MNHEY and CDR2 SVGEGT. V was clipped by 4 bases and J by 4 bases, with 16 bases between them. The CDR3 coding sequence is TGTGCCAGCAGTTTTGTAACAGTTGCCACCTATGGCTACACCTTC. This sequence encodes CASSFVTVATYGYTF.

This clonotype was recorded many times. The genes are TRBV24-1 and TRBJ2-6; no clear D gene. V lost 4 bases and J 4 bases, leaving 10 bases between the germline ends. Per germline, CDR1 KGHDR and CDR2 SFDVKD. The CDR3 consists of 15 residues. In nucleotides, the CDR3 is TGTGCCACCAGTGAGACCGGCCTCGGGGCCAACGTCCTGACTTTC. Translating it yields CATSETGLGANVLTF.

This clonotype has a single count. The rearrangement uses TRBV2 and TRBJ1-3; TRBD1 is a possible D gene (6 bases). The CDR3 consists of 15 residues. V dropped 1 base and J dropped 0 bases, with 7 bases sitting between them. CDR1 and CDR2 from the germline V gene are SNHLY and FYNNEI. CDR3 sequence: CASSEGGRSGNTIYF. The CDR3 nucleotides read TGTGCCAGCAGTGAAGGGGGGCGCTCTGGAAACACCATATATTTT.

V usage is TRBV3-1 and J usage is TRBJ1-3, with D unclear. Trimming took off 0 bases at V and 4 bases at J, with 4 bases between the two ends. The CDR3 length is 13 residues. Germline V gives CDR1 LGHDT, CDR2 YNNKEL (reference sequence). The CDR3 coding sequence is TGTGCCAGCAGCCAAGATCCGGGAAACACCATATATTTT. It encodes CASSQDPGNTIYF.

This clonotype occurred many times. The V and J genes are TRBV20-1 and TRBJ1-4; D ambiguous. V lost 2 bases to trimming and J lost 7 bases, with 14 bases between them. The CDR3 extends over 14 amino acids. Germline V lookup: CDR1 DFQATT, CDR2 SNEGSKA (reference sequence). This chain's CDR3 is CSARRSAQVEKLFF. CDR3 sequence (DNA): TGCAGTGCTAGACGATCAGCCCAAGTTGAAAAACTGTTTTTT.

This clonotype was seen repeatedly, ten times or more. The CDR3: CASSSTGGSYGYTF. CDR3 bases: TGTGCCAGCAGCTCCACAGGGGGCAGCTATGGCTACACCTTC. The rearrangement uses TRBV5-5 and TRBJ1-2, with 9 bases aligning to TRBD1. CDR3 length equals 14 residues. The germline V gene has CDR1 SGHKS and CDR2 YYEKEE (reference sequence). J lost 4 bases, V lost 3 bases, and 4 bases had no gene match.

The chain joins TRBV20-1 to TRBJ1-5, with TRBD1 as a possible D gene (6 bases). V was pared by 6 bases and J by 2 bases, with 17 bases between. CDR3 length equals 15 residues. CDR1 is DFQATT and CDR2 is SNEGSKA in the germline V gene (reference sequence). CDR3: CSAKGGSDRNQPQHF. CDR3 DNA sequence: TGCAGTGCGAAGGGGGGGTCGGATCGCAATCAGCCCCAGCATTTT.

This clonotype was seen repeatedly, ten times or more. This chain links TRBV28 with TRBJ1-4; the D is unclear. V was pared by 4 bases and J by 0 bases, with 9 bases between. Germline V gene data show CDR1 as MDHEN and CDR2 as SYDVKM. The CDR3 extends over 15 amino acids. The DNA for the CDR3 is TGTGCCAGCAGTTACGAGGGAGCAACTAATGAAAAACTGTTTTTT. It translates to CASSYEGATNEKLFF.